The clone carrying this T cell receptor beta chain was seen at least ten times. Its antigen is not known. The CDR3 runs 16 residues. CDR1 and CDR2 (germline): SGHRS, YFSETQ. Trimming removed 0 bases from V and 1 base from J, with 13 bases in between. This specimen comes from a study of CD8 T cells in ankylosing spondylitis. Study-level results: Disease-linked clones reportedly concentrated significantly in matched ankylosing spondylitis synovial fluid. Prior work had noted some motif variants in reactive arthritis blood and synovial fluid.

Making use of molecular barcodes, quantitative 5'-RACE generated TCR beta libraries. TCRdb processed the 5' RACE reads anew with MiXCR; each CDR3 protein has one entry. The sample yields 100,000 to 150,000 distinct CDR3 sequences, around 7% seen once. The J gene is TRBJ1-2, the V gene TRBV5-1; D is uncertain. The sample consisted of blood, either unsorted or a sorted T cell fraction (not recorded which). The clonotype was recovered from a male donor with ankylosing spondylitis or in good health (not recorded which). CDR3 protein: CASSLAGERFNYGYTF. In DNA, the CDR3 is TGCGCCAGCAGCTTGGCCGGTGAGAGATTTAACTATGGCTACACCTTC.